Below are 13 T cell receptor beta chains sequenced from a single sample in a study of shared clonotypes between healthy human individuals. Profiling relied on immunoSEQ multiplex PCR, and the TCRdb table lists in-frame clones only, not all of them. The table lists roughly 530,000 clones, 90% to 97% of them singletons. The specimen was naive CD4+ T cells sorted from blood. Subset of the sample: CD45RA+ positively selected. The receptor source for this set is a woman in her thirties in good health.

V gene TRBV28 combines with J gene TRBJ2-7; D is unclear. Germline loops: CDR1 MDHEN, CDR2 SYDVKM. Trimming took off 7 bases at V and 5 bases at J, with 15 bases between the two ends. The CDR3 runs 13 residues. The CDR3: CASIKTFSNEQYF. The CDR3 DNA reads as TGTGCCAGCATCAAAACCTTTTCGAACGAGCAGTACTTC.

This chain uses TRBV28 with TRBJ1-2; 7 positions match TRBD1. The CDR3 consists of 14 residues. Germline-derived CDR1 and CDR2 are MDHEN and SYDVKM. Trimming removed 5 bases from V and 8 bases from J; junction bases left unmatched: 11. CDR3 coding DNA: TGTGCCAGCAGTCTCCCCGGGACAGCCGCGGGCTACACCTTC. Translation gives CASSLPGTAAGYTF.

The chain has TRBV6-5 and TRBJ1-1, with D tentatively TRBD1 (5 bases). Germline CDR1 and CDR2: MNHEY and SVGAGI. The CDR3 spans 15 residues. V gave up 5 bases and J gave up 1 base, with 14 bases separating them. The CDR3 DNA reads as TGTGCCAGCAGTCTTACAGACAGTACGAACACTGAAGCTTTCTTT. It translates to CASSLTDSTNTEAFF.

The rearrangement joins TRBV18 to TRBJ1-2; no clear D. Germline loops: CDR1 KGHSH, CDR2 LQKENI. The length of the CDR3 is 14 residues. V was cut by 0 bases and J by 2 bases, with 7 bases left in between. As DNA, the CDR3 is TGTGCCAGCTCACCACCTCCGGCGAACTATGGCTACACCTTC. Protein product: CASSPPPANYGYTF. The variable domain in full, completed from reference TRBV18 and TRBJ1-2, reads NAGVMQNPRHLVRRRGQEARLRCSPMKGHSHVYWYRQLPEEGLKFMVYLQKENIIDESGMPKERFSAEFPKEGPSILRIQQVVRGDSAAYFCASSPPPANYGYTFGSGTRLTVV.

This sequence joins TRBV11-2 and TRBJ2-5; D might be TRBD1 (6 bases). CDR3 length equals 17 residues. The germline V gene encodes CDR1 SGHAT and CDR2 FQNNGV. The V end lost 0 bases, the J end lost 1 base, and 15 bases lay between the germline ends. CDR3 coding DNA: TGTGCCAGCAGCTTAGATCGGCTGGGACACCGCCAAGAGACCCAGTACTTC. The encoded protein is CASSLDRLGHRQETQYF.

The chain combines TRBV6-4 with TRBJ1-1; tentative D call: TRBD1 (6 bases). V was shortened by 6 bases and J by 5 bases, with 16 bases between the two germline ends. CDR1 and CDR2 (germline): MRHNA, SNTAGT. The CDR3 length is 14 residues. CDR3 sequence reads: CASRARRGGTEAFF. CDR3 nucleotides: TGTGCCAGCAGGGCCCGGAGGGGGGGGACTGAAGCTTTCTTT.

The chain is built from TRBV30 and TRBJ2-1; 13 bases match TRBD2. The V gene end was trimmed by 5 bases and the J gene end by 8 bases; junction bases not matched to a gene: 9. The germline V gene encodes CDR1 GTSNPN and CDR2 SVGIG (reference sequence). This CDR3 spans 15 amino acids. The CDR3 spells CAWAWGLAGYDEQFF. The CDR3 bases are TGTGCCTGGGCGTGGGGACTAGCGGGATATGATGAGCAGTTCTTC.

This clone has only one observation. This chain uses TRBV4-1 with TRBJ2-2, with 7 nucleotides matching TRBD2. From germline, CDR1 is MGHRA and CDR2 YSYEKL. The CDR3 length is 17 residues. V was pared by 7 bases and J by 4 bases, with 15 bases of the junction left unmatched. CDR3 DNA: TGCGCCAGCAACTCTTTGGGGGGGAGGGCCGGCACCGGGGAGCTGTTTTTT. Its protein product is CASNSLGGRAGTGELFF.

The genes are TRBV20-1 and TRBJ1-2, with D maybe TRBD1 (6 bases). The CDR3 length is 10 residues. CDR1 and CDR2 from the germline V gene are DFQATT and SNEGSKA (reference sequence). Trimming shortened V by 5 bases and J by 8 bases, and 9 bases separated the two germline ends. The chain's CDR3 is CSARDNGYTF. The CDR3, as DNA: TGCAGTGCTCGGGACAACGGCTACACCTTC.

V and J are TRBV18 and TRBJ2-3; D possibly corresponds to TRBD1 (6 bases). The germline V gene has CDR1 KGHSH and CDR2 LQKENI. The CDR3 length is 13 residues. Trimming removed 4 bases from V and 4 bases from J, with 9 bases in between. CDR3 in amino acids: CASSLQGPDTQYF. CDR3 in DNA: TGTGCCAGCTCACTACAGGGCCCAGATACGCAGTATTTT.

This rearrangement joins TRBV5-1 to TRBJ1-6; maybe TRBD1 (5 bases). The V end lost 3 bases, the J end lost 0 bases, and 13 bases lay between the germline ends. Germline CDR1 SGHRS, CDR2 YFSETQ. The CDR3 is 17 amino acids. CDR3 DNA: TGCGCCAGCAGCTCCGGACATCTAAGCTCCTATAATTCACCCCTCCACTTT. Encoded protein: CASSSGHLSSYNSPLHF.

This chain uses TRBV5-1 with TRBJ2-2, with D maybe TRBD1 (6 bases). This CDR3 contains 15 residues. Germline-derived CDR1 and CDR2 are SGHRS and YFSETQ. V gave up 1 base and J gave up 5 bases, with 12 bases separating them. The CDR3 region is CASSLRGQPTGELFF. CDR3 sequence (DNA): TGCGCCAGCAGCTTGAGAGGACAGCCGACCGGGGAGCTGTTTTTT.

This sequence joins TRBV19 and TRBJ1-3; D uncertain. The CDR3 covers 15 residues. The germline V and J ends were trimmed by 1 base and 0 bases, with 7 bases remaining between them. From germline, CDR1 is LNHDA and CDR2 SQIVND (reference sequence). CDR3 coding DNA: TGTGCCAGTAGTATAGGAGATTACTCTGGAAACACCATATATTTT. This gives the protein CASSIGDYSGNTIYF.